This TCR beta chain was recorded in a study of blood T cell repertoires in COVID-19. Study in general: COVID-19 samples, acute and convalescent, were from the United States, Italy and Spain.

Germline V lookup: CDR1 MNHEY, CDR2 SVGAGI. The CDR3 contains 15 residues. Unmatched junction bases numbered 5, after V lost 5 bases and J lost 0 bases. Sequencing was performed with immunoSEQ multiplex PCR; in TCRdb, only in-frame clones are kept and a portion is missing. The sample records roughly 380,000 clones, about nine tenths being singletons. The sequence was obtained from a middle-aged woman with COVID-19, enrolled during active disease. Sequenced: peripheral blood. The gene calls are TRBV6-5 and TRBJ2-7; 9 bases fit TRBD1. The CDR3 sequence is CASSTRDRASYEQYF. CDR3 coding DNA: TGTGCCAGCAGTACCCGGGACAGGGCCTCCTACGAGCAGTACTTC.